This record concerns one T cell receptor (beta chain) sequence. The target of this receptor is not known. No base quality values were provided; no much bigger clone lies one nucleotide off. This entry belongs to a study of T and B cells in COVID-19 patients (dated by TCRdb to 2018 to 2020). Regarding the research as a whole: In this study, adaptive immunity was profiled in COVID-19 patients who either had active infection or had recovered, using TRB and IGH repertoire sequencing of peripheral blood. As many as 9 follow-up blood samples were taken per patient, and some of the samples covered different disease stages within the same individual. Patients in the recovered cohort had a median age of almost 35 years, compared with 55 to 85 years for patients in the active-infection cohort. Of the 20 patients in the active-infection cohort, over 10 were critically ill and needed mechanical ventilation or ECMO. Comorbidities linked to unfavorable COVID-19 outcome were present in about 90% of the roughly 20 patients in the active-infection cohort. A recovered cohort was made up of more than 15 patients contributing approximately 21 samples, mostly after mild to moderate COVID-19 managed as outpatients. Over 7 million TCR sequences were analysed in a TCR and BCR sequence repository that covered roughly 35 patients and about 69 time points. An age-matched reference group of 39 healthy donors negative for COVID-19 antibodies served as the comparison for repertoire analyses. A couple of patients were in both the active and recovered cohorts because samples existed from active disease and from after recovery.

What the study reported, not specific to this receptor: TRBV/TRBJ gene usage was reported as strongly skewed in patients with COVID-19. A total of 2,331 exclusive TCR clusters, including a few dozen low-pGen clusters, were found in the recovered cohort. During active COVID-19 the TRB repertoires were highly clonal, but at recovery diversity and richness rose above the levels seen in healthy donors. The reported TCR clusters were stated to require prospective validation before clinical use. Specific T cell subsets (CD4+/Treg/CD8+) and sorted SARS-CoV-2-responsive or tetramer+ T cells had not yet been sequenced, and the corresponding sequencing experiments were ongoing. Blood samples obtained from mildly ill patients during symptoms, as well as early samples obtained from severe cases, were available only in scarce numbers. The cohort was considered too small to assess HLA contributions to COVID-19 susceptibility or severity.

TRB repertoires were amplified using roughly 220-550 ng of genomic DNA isolated from blood. The CDR3 runs 16 residues from the cysteine to the phenylalanine. Solely the CDR3 DNA is kept, with 48 bases framed from the first base. Here V drops 0 bases and J drops 6 bases, and the junction holds 3 bases not matched to any gene. CDR1 ENHRY and CDR2 SYGVKD were looked up in the germline V gene. Sequencer: Illumina MiSeq. TRB rearrangements were amplified by multiplex PCR with BIOMED2 TRB-A/B primer pools. Illumina-compatible adapters and 7-nucleotide sample barcodes were attached to the amplicons through two consecutive PCRs. All library PCRs used Phusion HS II polymerase. The amplicons were purified from gel with the NucleoSpin Gel and PCR Clean-up kit, measured on Qubit, and combined at roughly 4 nM. Before Illumina next-generation sequencing, the quality of the amplicon pool was assessed on an Agilent 2100 Bioanalyzer. Concerning the study's data processing: Annotation of TRB rearrangements was done in MiXCR 3.0.8 with the default MiXCR reference library. Sequences with fewer than 2 reads and non-productive reads were filtered out, and every unique CDR3 nucleotide sequence was treated as a single clone. Clonality, diversity, richness and V-J gene usage were calculated in R 3.5.1. TCR clustering by CDR3 similarity used GLIPH2, with generation probabilities calculated by OLGA. Only GLIPH2 clusters containing at least four unique TCR clonotypes present in at least three individuals were kept. In TCRdb, the public reads were trimmed at Q25 with fastp and aligned with MiXCR, with productive beta chains retained. Each CDR3 protein appears once, grouped with its most common genes and DNA. The V and J calls and clone size are TCRdb's, not the authors'. In this sample the table shows about 5,200 distinct CDR3 sequences, just under 20% of which occur a single time. Roughly 6.2% of the sample comes from the top ten.

The sample taken for sequencing was blood. This TCR was sampled from a human donor who had recovered from COVID-19. The sequence joins TRBV10-3 to TRBJ2-2; 11 nucleotides in the junction match TRBD1. The DNA is TGTGCCATCAGTGAGTCGGGACAGGGGGACGCCGGGGAGCTGTTTTTT. It specifies CAISESGQGDAGELFF.